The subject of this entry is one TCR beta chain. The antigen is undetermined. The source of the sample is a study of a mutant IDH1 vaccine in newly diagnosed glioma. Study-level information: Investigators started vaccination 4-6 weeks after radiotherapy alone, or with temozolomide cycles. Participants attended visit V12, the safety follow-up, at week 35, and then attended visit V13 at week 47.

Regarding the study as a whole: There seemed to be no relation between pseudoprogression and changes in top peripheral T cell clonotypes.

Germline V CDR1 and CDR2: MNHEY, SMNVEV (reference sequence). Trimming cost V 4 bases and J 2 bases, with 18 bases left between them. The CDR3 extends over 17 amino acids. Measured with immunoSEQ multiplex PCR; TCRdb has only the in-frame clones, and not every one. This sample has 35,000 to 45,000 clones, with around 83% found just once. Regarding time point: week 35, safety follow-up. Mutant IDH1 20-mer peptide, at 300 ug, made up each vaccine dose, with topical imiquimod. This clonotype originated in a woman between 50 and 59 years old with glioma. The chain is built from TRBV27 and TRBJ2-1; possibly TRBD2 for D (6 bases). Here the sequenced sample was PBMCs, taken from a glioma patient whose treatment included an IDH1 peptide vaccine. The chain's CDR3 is CASSSPRGAGPYNEQFF. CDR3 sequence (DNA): TGTGCCAGCAGTTCACCTCGTGGAGCGGGCCCCTACAATGAGCAGTTCTTC.